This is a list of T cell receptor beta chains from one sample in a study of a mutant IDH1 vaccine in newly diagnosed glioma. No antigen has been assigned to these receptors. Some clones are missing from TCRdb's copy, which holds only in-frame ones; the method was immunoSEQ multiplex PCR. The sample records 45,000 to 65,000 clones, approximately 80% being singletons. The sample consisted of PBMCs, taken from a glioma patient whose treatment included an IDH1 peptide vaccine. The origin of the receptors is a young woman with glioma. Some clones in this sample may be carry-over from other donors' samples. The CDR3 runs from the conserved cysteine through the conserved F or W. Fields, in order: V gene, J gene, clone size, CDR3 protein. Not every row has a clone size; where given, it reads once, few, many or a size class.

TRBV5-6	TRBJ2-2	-	CASTEPDTGELFF
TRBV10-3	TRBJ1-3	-	CAISAVGGGLSSGNTIYF
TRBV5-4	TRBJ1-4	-	CASSFPNEPSELFF
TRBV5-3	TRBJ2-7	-	CARSLVAGRSYEQYF
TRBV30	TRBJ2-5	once	CAWSSGTPLETQYF
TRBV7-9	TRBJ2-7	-	CASGSIGGDQQYF
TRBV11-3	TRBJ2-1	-	CASSLQGLYNEQFF
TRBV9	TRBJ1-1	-	CASSKRGGGGNTEAFF
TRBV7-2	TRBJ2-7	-	CASSLNPISYEQYF
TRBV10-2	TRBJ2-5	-	CATEDYSKTQYF
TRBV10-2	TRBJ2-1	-	CASSETSGGGHEQFF